Shown below are 2 T cell receptor beta chains from a single sample sequenced in a study of response to subunit inactivated influenza vaccine. TCRdb reanalysed the RT-PCR reads using MiXCR and keeps one entry per CDR3 protein. The table has about 620,000 distinct CDR3 sequences, about 11% seen once. The data were also submitted as part of a second study, on T cells expressing NK-cell markers. From that study: It was by 5'RACE template switching with UMIs that TCR beta cDNA was made.

The source was PBMCs from blood, collected on the day of vaccination. These receptors came from a man over 45 who received an inactivated influenza vaccine.

This clonotype turned up a few times. The chain carries TRBV10-3 and TRBJ2-1; 8 nucleotides line up with TRBD2. V dropped 10 bases and J dropped 2; count of bases not matched to a gene: 7. Germline V CDR1 and CDR2: ENHRY, SYGVKD. The CDR3 is 14 residues long. The CDR3 here is CATRLATTYNEQFF. The CDR3 DNA follows: TGTGCCACTAGACTAGCGACTACCTACAATGAGCAGTTCTTC.

This clonotype has more than one count but fewer than ten. The J gene is TRBJ2-5, the V gene TRBV2; D ambiguous. The CDR3 has 13 residues. V was clipped by 7 bases and J by 2 bases, with 11 bases between them. Germline CDR1 reads SNHLY; CDR2 reads FYNNEI. DNA for the CDR3: TGTGCCAGCATCCTTCAGAGACAAGAGACCCAGTACTTC. Translation gives CASILQRQETQYF.